One sample yielded the 17 T cell receptor beta chains listed below, sequenced in a study of glioma-infiltrating T cells after dendritic cell vaccination. Time point of the sample: after dendritic cell vaccination, including at tumor progression/relapse. The method was immunoSEQ multiplex PCR; TCRdb's version includes in-frame clones alone and lacks a portion of them. This table has 100,000 to 120,000 clones, around 90% appearing once. The material sequenced was blood, taken after dendritic cell vaccination. The receptors come from a human donor with glioblastoma.

This sequence joins TRBV4-1 and TRBJ2-5; 8 bases are shared with TRBD2. Germline assignment: CDR1 MGHRA and CDR2 YSYEKL. This CDR3 is built from 15 residues. The V segment lost 1 base and the J segment 5 bases; nucleotides outside the gene matches: 6. The CDR3 loop reads CASSQVGGGMETQYF. The CDR3 coding sequence is TGCGCCAGCAGCCAAGTAGGCGGGGGGATGGAGACCCAGTACTTC.

The rearrangement uses TRBV6-5 and TRBJ2-2; the match to TRBD2 covers 9 bases. The CDR3 consists of 14 residues. Trimming took 6 bases from V and 4 from J; bases not matched to a gene: 3. Germline CDR1 MNHEY, CDR2 SVGAGI. The CDR3 sequence is CASSRLAATGELFF. The CDR3 region has the DNA TGTGCCAGCAGCCGACTAGCGGCCACCGGGGAGCTGTTTTTT.

This chain joins TRBV28 and TRBJ2-3, with 10 bases aligning to TRBD2. This CDR3 is 16 amino acids long. Trimming at V came to 6 bases and at J to 3 bases, leaving 9 bases not matched to a gene. Germline lookup yields CDR1 MDHEN and CDR2 SYDVKM. CDR3 protein: CASSPSGRVKTDTQYF. The CDR3 DNA follows: TGTGCCAGCAGCCCCAGCGGGAGGGTCAAAACAGATACGCAGTATTTT.

The chain couples TRBV9 to TRBJ1-5; weak D call: TRBD1 (5 bases). V lost 4 bases to trimming and J lost 6 bases, with 11 bases between them. Germline lookup yields CDR1 SGDLS and CDR2 YYNGEE. The CDR3 contains 13 residues. CDR3 in DNA: TGTGCCAGCAGCAGGCAGGGAGGTCAGCCCCAGCATTTT. Protein sequence: CASSRQGGQPQHF.

This rearrangement joins TRBV9 to TRBJ2-7; D may be TRBD1 (7 bases). Trimming took 2 bases from V and 6 from J, leaving 12 bases between them. Per germline, CDR1 SGDLS and CDR2 YYNGEE. The CDR3 is 13 residues long. The CDR3, as DNA: TGTGCCAGCAGCGTGACAGGGAGGTCCGAGCAGTACTTC. Translation gives CASSVTGRSEQYF. The complete variable domain, with remaining parts taken from reference TRBV9 and TRBJ2-7, reads DSGVTQTPKHLITATGQRVTLRCSPRSGDLSVYWYQQSLDQGLQFLIQYYNGEERAKGNILERFSAQQFPDLHSELNLSSLELGDSALYFCASSVTGRSEQYFGPGTRLTVT.

In the case of this clone: Sequence at one end of the junction differs from germline and may be a read error. The V and J genes are TRBV6-5 and TRBJ2-7; 11 nucleotides line up with TRBD2. The CDR3 is 14 residues long. Per germline, CDR1 MNHEY and CDR2 SVGAGI. Here the CDR3 reads CASSPTSGVYEQYF. CDR3 nucleotides: TGTGCCAGCAGTCCGACTAGCGGGGTTTACGAACAGTACTTC.

J is TRBJ1-2 and V is TRBV6-5; D perhaps matches TRBD1 (6 bases). CDR1 and CDR2 from the germline V gene are MNHEY and SVGAGI. The CDR3 covers 14 residues. V was shortened by 2 bases and J by 6 bases, with 13 bases between the two germline ends. The CDR3 sequence is CASSYRPRGDGYTF. DNA of the CDR3: TGTGCCAGCAGTTACCGGCCCAGGGGTGATGGCTACACCTTC.

The rearrangement joins TRBV5-4 to TRBJ1-3; 11 bases match TRBD1. Germline loops: CDR1 SGHNT, CDR2 YYREEE (reference sequence). The V gene end was trimmed by 2 bases and the J gene end by 3 bases; junction bases not matched to a gene: 4. This CDR3 region has 16 residues. In DNA form, the CDR3 reads TGTGCCAGCAGCTTCGGACAGGGGGCAGGTGGAAACACCATATATTTT. Translation: CASSFGQGAGGNTIYF.

The V call is TRBV30, the J call TRBJ1-2, with D tentatively TRBD1 (6 bases). Trimming shortened V by 1 base and J by 3 bases, and 9 bases separated the two germline ends. CDR3 length equals 13 residues. Germline CDR1 reads GTSNPN; CDR2 reads SVGIG (reference sequence). The chain's CDR3 is CAWSANRDYGYTF. CDR3 nucleotides: TGTGCCTGGAGTGCGAACAGGGACTATGGCTACACCTTC. The entire variable domain, with the rest obtained from reference TRBV30 and TRBJ1-2, is as follows: SQTIHQWPATLVQPVGSPLSLECTVEGTSNPNLYWYRQAAGRGLQLLFYSVGIGQISSEVPQNLSASRPQDRQFILSSKKLLLSDSGFYLCAWSANRDYGYTFGSGTRLTVV.

In regard to this clone: In the same sample, other DNA sequences code for this CDR3. The rearrangement uses TRBV5-1 and TRBJ2-5; TRBD2 matches 11 bases. This CDR3 has 17 amino acids. The V segment lost 0 bases and the J segment 2 bases; nucleotides outside the gene matches: 6. The V gene's germline CDR1 is SGHRS and CDR2 YFSETQ. The CDR3 spells CASSLAQLAGGQETQYF. CDR3 bases: TGCGCCAGCAGCTTGGCCCAGCTAGCGGGGGGTCAAGAGACCCAGTACTTC.

This chain connects TRBV6-1 to TRBJ1-2; D uncertain. The germline V gene encodes CDR1 MNHNS and CDR2 SASEGT. CDR3 length equals 16 residues. Trimming cost V 0 bases and J 8 bases, with 19 bases left between them. CDR3 region: CASSEAGRHHRGGYTF. CDR3 bases: TGTGCCAGCAGTGAAGCAGGCAGGCACCACCGTGGAGGCTACACCTTC.

In its sample, this clone was seen once. CDR3 coding DNA: TGTGCCAGTAGAAAGGGACAACTGCCGAACGGCTACACCTTC. As protein: CASRKGQLPNGYTF. This sequence joins TRBV19 and TRBJ1-2, with D possibly being TRBD1 (6 bases). Germline CDR1 and CDR2: LNHDA and SQIVND (reference sequence). The germline V and J ends were trimmed by 6 bases and 8 bases, with 19 bases remaining between them. The CDR3 length is 14 residues.

V usage is TRBV5-6 and J usage is TRBJ1-2; possibly TRBD1 for D (6 bases). The CDR3 extends over 15 amino acids. Germline CDR1 reads SGHDT; CDR2 reads YYEEEE. The V gene lost 6 bases and the J gene lost 5 bases, with 20 bases spanning the gap. CDR3 sequence (DNA): TGTGCCAGCATTTCTCGTGGGGGGGCCACTTATGGCTACACCTTC. Its translation: CASISRGGATYGYTF.

The gene calls are TRBV2 and TRBJ2-5, with D uncertain. The CDR3 length is 12 residues. Trimming stripped 8 bases from V and 5 bases from J, with 12 bases between. The germline V gene encodes CDR1 SNHLY and CDR2 FYNNEI. CDR3 loop: CASYLVRETQYF. The CDR3 DNA is TGTGCCAGCTACCTCGTTCGGGAGACCCAGTACTTC.

V gene TRBV7-9 combines with J gene TRBJ2-5, with a possible D match to TRBD2 (6 bases). V was pared by 1 base and J by 8 bases, with 8 bases between. The CDR3 totals 12 residues. Germline CDR1 reads SEHNR; CDR2 reads FQNEAQ (reference sequence). The CDR3 DNA follows: TGTGCCAGCAGCTTAGGGAGGGAAACCCAGTACTTC. Its protein is CASSLGRETQYF.

This clone has just one count. The chain has TRBV5-1 and TRBJ1-4; 9 nucleotides line up with TRBD1. V gave up 4 bases and J gave up 7 bases; unmatched junction bases: 5. Germline V gene lookup returns CDR1 SGHRS and CDR2 YFSETQ. The CDR3 has 14 residues. The DNA for the CDR3 is TGCGCCAGCAGCCCGGGACAGGGTGGTGAAAAACTGTTTTTT. It encodes CASSPGQGGEKLFF.

V gene TRBV18 combines with J gene TRBJ1-1; 7 bases are shared with TRBD1. CDR1 and CDR2 (germline): KGHSH, LQKENI. With 3 bases clipped from V and 0 bases from J, the junction kept 4 bases outside the gene matches. The CDR3 is 15 amino acids. CDR3 loop: CASSPQGTVNTEAFF. The CDR3 nucleotides are TGTGCCAGCTCACCCCAGGGGACAGTGAACACTGAAGCTTTCTTT.